This paragraph reports one T cell receptor (beta chain). The germline V and J ends were trimmed by 6 bases and 5 bases, with 7 bases remaining between them. The CDR3 runs 11 residues. Per germline, CDR1 MDHEN and CDR2 SYDVKM. In the library, unique molecular identifiers were attached to individual cDNA molecules. TCRdb re-called the RACE reads through MiXCR, storing one row per CDR3 protein. Altogether about 84,000 distinct CDR3 sequences are present, roughly a tenth being singletons, with the ten largest covering more than 3%. Time point noted: patch test 3, about 24 weeks after DPC sensitization. Treatment specified: therapeutic diphenylcyclopropenone sensitization with weekly scalp DPC. Total RNA was extracted from unfractionated whole blood. This sample is part of a study of human T cells and chemical hapten exposure.

The TCR originated in a woman aged 50 to 60 with alopecia areata. Some clones in this sample may be carry-over from other donors' samples. The chain combines TRBV28 with TRBJ1-2; no clear D. Sequenced material: whole blood, taken in connection with sensitization to the hapten diphenylcyclopropenone (DPC). The CDR3 nucleotides are TGTGCCAGCAGCTTGCGGTATGGCTACACCTTC. Amino acids: CASSLRYGYTF.